This is a list of T cell receptor beta chains from one sample in a study of OX40 agonist ivuxolimab in advanced cancers. Sequencing used immunoSEQ multiplex PCR; TCRdb keeps in-frame clones, though not all of them. The table includes approximately 99,000 clones, more than 85% detected once. Source: CD4+ or CD8+ T cells sorted from blood, taken in a trial of the OX40 agonist ivuxolimab. Receptors were obtained from an adult with an advanced solid tumor such as melanoma, head and neck, liver or kidney cancer. The CDR3 runs from the conserved cysteine through the conserved F or W. D genes are given only for firm matches. The listing skips clone size in some rows; elsewhere it reads once, few, many or a size class.

d_call: TRBD2
clone_size: -
j_call: TRBJ2-1
v_call: TRBV11-2
cdr3_aa: CASSLTTLTSGATNEQFF
cdr3_nt: TGTGCCAGCAGCTTAACTACCCTTACTAGCGGGGCAACCAATGAGCAGTTCTTC

d_call: -
clone_size: -
j_call: TRBJ2-5
v_call: TRBV19
cdr3_aa: CASSIRLDRSETQYF
cdr3_nt: TGTGCCAGTAGTATCCGACTAGACCGGTCAGAGACCCAGTACTTC

d_call: -
clone_size: -
j_call: TRBJ1-3
v_call: TRBV6-5
cdr3_aa: CASSSDRRTGNTIYF
cdr3_nt: TGTGCCAGCAGTTCTGACAGGAGGACTGGAAACACCATATATTTT

d_call: -
clone_size: -
j_call: TRBJ2-1
v_call: TRBV5-1
cdr3_aa: CASSLDWEQFF
cdr3_nt: TGCGCCAGCAGCTTAGATTGGGAGCAGTTCTTC

d_call: -
clone_size: -
j_call: TRBJ2-1
v_call: TRBV2
cdr3_aa: CASSESRVDQFF
cdr3_nt: TGTGCCAGCAGTGAATCCCGAGTCGATCAATTCTTC

d_call: TRBD1
clone_size: -
j_call: TRBJ2-7
v_call: TRBV29-1
cdr3_aa: CSVKQGEFSYEQYF
cdr3_nt: TGCAGCGTTAAACAGGGGGAATTTTCCTACGAGCAGTACTTC

d_call: -
clone_size: -
j_call: TRBJ1-5
v_call: TRBV27
cdr3_aa: CASSLLGARGNQPQHF
cdr3_nt: TGTGCCAGCAGTTTATTGGGGGCGCGGGGCAATCAGCCCCAGCATTTT

d_call: -
clone_size: -
j_call: TRBJ2-1
v_call: TRBV6-5
cdr3_aa: CASSSTPGIQFF
cdr3_nt: TGTGCCAGCAGTTCCACTCCAGGGATTCAGTTCTTC

d_call: TRBD1
clone_size: -
j_call: TRBJ2-7
v_call: TRBV6-5
cdr3_aa: CASSKSPGQGNEQYF
cdr3_nt: TGTGCCAGCTCCAAATCCCCAGGACAGGGGAACGAGCAGTACTTC

d_call: TRBD2
clone_size: -
j_call: TRBJ2-3
v_call: TRBV7-9
cdr3_aa: CASSYPTSGGYTDTQYF
cdr3_nt: TGTGCCAGCAGCTACCCGACTAGCGGGGGGTACACAGATACGCAGTATTTT

d_call: TRBD1
clone_size: -
j_call: TRBJ1-1
v_call: TRBV6-6
cdr3_aa: CASSCTGQVNTEAFF
cdr3_nt: TGTGCCAGCAGTTGCACCGGACAGGTGAACACTGAAGCTTTCTTT

d_call: TRBD1
clone_size: -
j_call: TRBJ2-1
v_call: TRBV14
cdr3_aa: CASSQRQGAGNEQFF
cdr3_nt: TGTGCCAGCAGCCAACGACAGGGAGCCGGGAATGAGCAGTTCTTC

d_call: -
clone_size: -
j_call: TRBJ2-2
v_call: TRBV5-5
cdr3_aa: CASSFRQVNTGELFF
cdr3_nt: TGTGCCAGCAGCTTCAGACAGGTCAACACCGGGGAGCTGTTTTTT

d_call: -
clone_size: -
j_call: TRBJ1-5
v_call: TRBV6-1
cdr3_aa: CASIDRPEGNQPQHF
cdr3_nt: TGTGCCAGCATAGACAGGCCGGAAGGCAATCAGCCCCAGCATTTT

d_call: -
clone_size: few
j_call: TRBJ2-5
v_call: TRBV2
cdr3_aa: CASSGVGGVETQYF
cdr3_nt: TGTGCCAGCAGTGGCGTCGGGGGCGTAGAGACCCAGTACTTC

d_call: -
clone_size: -
j_call: TRBJ2-7
v_call: TRBV30
cdr3_aa: CAWRGRGNEQYF
cdr3_nt: TGTGCCTGGAGAGGCAGGGGAAACGAGCAGTACTTC

d_call: TRBD1
clone_size: -
j_call: TRBJ2-5
v_call: TRBV5-1
cdr3_aa: CASSLQGKETQYF
cdr3_nt: TGCGCCAGCAGTCTACAGGGGAAAGAGACCCAGTACTTC

d_call: -
clone_size: -
j_call: TRBJ1-4
v_call: TRBV6-1
cdr3_aa: CASSEGNIGKLFF
cdr3_nt: TGTGCCAGCAGTGAAGGGAATATAGGAAAACTGTTTTTT

d_call: -
clone_size: -
j_call: TRBJ2-1
v_call: TRBV5-1
cdr3_aa: CASSLIGEYYNEQFF
cdr3_nt: TGCGCCAGCAGCTTGATAGGGGAGTACTACAATGAGCAGTTCTTC

d_call: TRBD2
clone_size: -
j_call: TRBJ2-7
v_call: TRBV18
cdr3_aa: CASSPTPAGDYEQYF
cdr3_nt: TGTGCCAGCTCACCAACGCCAGCGGGAGACTACGAGCAGTACTTC

d_call: -
clone_size: -
j_call: TRBJ1-2
v_call: TRBV19
cdr3_aa: CASSIGENQLGYTF
cdr3_nt: TGTGCCAGTAGTATAGGGGAGAATCAACTTGGCTACACCTTC

d_call: TRBD1
clone_size: -
j_call: TRBJ1-6
v_call: TRBV2
cdr3_aa: CASSPGQGGHNSPLHF
cdr3_nt: TGTGCCAGCAGCCCCGGACAGGGCGGCCATAATTCACCCCTCCACTTT

d_call: TRBD2
clone_size: few
j_call: TRBJ2-1
v_call: TRBV6-5
cdr3_aa: CASSSLAGIKEGEQFF
cdr3_nt: TGTGCCAGCAGTTCCCTAGCGGGGATAAAGGAGGGTGAGCAGTTCTTC

d_call: -
clone_size: -
j_call: TRBJ2-3
v_call: TRBV9
cdr3_aa: CASSRTTPNTDTQYF
cdr3_nt: TGTGCCAGCAGCAGGACGACTCCCAACACAGATACGCAGTATTTT

d_call: -
clone_size: -
j_call: TRBJ2-7
v_call: TRBV4-1
cdr3_aa: CASSQDSAGTYEQYF
cdr3_nt: TGCGCCAGCAGCCAAGATTCGGCAGGTACCTACGAGCAGTACTTC

d_call: TRBD2
clone_size: -
j_call: TRBJ2-7
v_call: TRBV18
cdr3_aa: CASSQRGSYEQYF
cdr3_nt: TGTGCCAGCTCCCAGCGGGGCTCCTACGAGCAGTACTTC

d_call: -
clone_size: -
j_call: TRBJ1-1
v_call: TRBV28
cdr3_aa: CASTELAGLLTTEAFF
cdr3_nt: TGTGCCAGCACAGAGTTGGCGGGGCTTTTAACCACTGAAGCTTTCTTT

d_call: TRBD1
clone_size: -
j_call: TRBJ2-7
v_call: TRBV19
cdr3_aa: CASSAGQGAPSYEQYF
cdr3_nt: TGTGCCAGTAGTGCGGGACAGGGGGCACCCTCCTACGAGCAGTACTTC

d_call: TRBD1
clone_size: -
j_call: TRBJ2-3
v_call: TRBV30
cdr3_aa: CAWSQGADTQYF
cdr3_nt: TGTGCCTGGAGCCAGGGGGCAGATACGCAGTATTTT

d_call: -
clone_size: -
j_call: TRBJ1-1
v_call: TRBV6-5
cdr3_aa: CASSTNRENTEAFF
cdr3_nt: TGTGCCAGCTCGACGAACAGGGAGAACACTGAAGCTTTCTTT

d_call: -
clone_size: -
j_call: TRBJ2-7
v_call: TRBV18
cdr3_aa: CASSPRVSYEQYF
cdr3_nt: TGTGCCAGCTCACCACGAGTTTCCTACGAGCAGTACTTC

d_call: TRBD2
clone_size: -
j_call: TRBJ2-1
v_call: TRBV19
cdr3_aa: CASRRTGTSEQFF
cdr3_nt: TGTGCCAGTAGGCGGACCGGGACTAGCGAGCAGTTCTTC

d_call: TRBD2
clone_size: once
j_call: TRBJ2-2
v_call: TRBV6-1
cdr3_aa: CASSDASGGRGTGELFF
cdr3_nt: TGTGCCAGCAGTGACGCTAGCGGGGGCCGGGGCACCGGGGAGCTGTTTTTT

d_call: -
clone_size: -
j_call: TRBJ2-2
v_call: TRBV10-1
cdr3_aa: CASSDAGELFF
cdr3_nt: TGCGCCAGCAGTGATGCCGGGGAGCTGTTTTTT